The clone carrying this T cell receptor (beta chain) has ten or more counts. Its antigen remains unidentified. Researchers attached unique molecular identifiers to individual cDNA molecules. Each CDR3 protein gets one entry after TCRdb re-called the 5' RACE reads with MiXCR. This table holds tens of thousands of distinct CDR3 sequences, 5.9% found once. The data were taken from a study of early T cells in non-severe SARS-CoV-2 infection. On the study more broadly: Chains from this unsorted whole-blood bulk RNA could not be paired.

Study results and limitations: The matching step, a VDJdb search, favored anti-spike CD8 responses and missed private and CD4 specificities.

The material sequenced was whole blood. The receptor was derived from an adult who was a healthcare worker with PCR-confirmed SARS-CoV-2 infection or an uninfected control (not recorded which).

DNA for the CDR3: TGCAGCGTTGAGGCCGGGAAATCCTACAATGAGCAGTTCTTC. Translating it yields CSVEAGKSYNEQFF. V is TRBV29-1 and J is TRBJ2-1; D may be TRBD2 (5 bases). The V end lost 3 bases, the J end lost 1 base, and 10 bases lay between the germline ends. This CDR3 comprises 14 residues. The germline V gene encodes CDR1 SQVTM and CDR2 ANQGSEA.